The 7 T cell receptor beta chains in this list originate from one sample, sequenced in a study of T-cell reconstitution after alpha-beta-depleted transplantation in children (TCRdb year 2016). The protocol used for the library was PCR. This sample was sequenced with an Illumina HiSeq 2500. To normalize quantification of the TCRbeta repertoire, the TCR libraries were built with molecular barcoding that relied on unique molecular identifiers. The public reads were quality trimmed at Q25 with fastp and then assembled into clones with MiXCR by TCRdb, keeping productive beta chains. Entries that share a CDR3 protein sequence are merged under the most common genes and DNA. Here the sample has a few hundred thousand distinct CDR3 sequences; 10% to 15% occur a single time. The leading ten clones occupy 2.2% of the sample. The treatment or condition label, read with the paper, signifies: allogeneic hematopoietic cell transplantation with graft depleted of TCRalphabeta T cells and CD19 B cells.

The input for sequencing was PBMCs, mostly from graft donor cells, taken 360 days after TCRalphabeta/CD19-depleted stem cell transplant. These receptors all come from a male patient aged 10 to 17 who had a stem cell transplant for acute myeloid leukemia, so the T cells may come from the graft donor.

This clonotype turned up a few times. The chain's CDR3 is CATKGAGGDDTQYF. CDR3 in DNA: TGTGCCACCAAGGGGGCGGGAGGCGACGATACGCAGTATTTT. V is TRBV10-3 and J is TRBJ2-3; a weak D match, TRBD2 (8 bases). Trimming shortened V by 10 bases and J by 6 bases, and 20 bases separated the two germline ends. Germline V CDR1 and CDR2: ENHRY, SYGVKD. This CDR3 comprises 14 residues.

This clonotype has a handful of counts. V and J are TRBV20-1 and TRBJ2-3; 10 bases are shared with TRBD1. V shed 3 bases and J 5 bases; nucleotides not matched to a gene: 5. From germline, CDR1 is DFQATT and CDR2 SNEGSKA (reference sequence). This CDR3 region has 14 residues. Here the CDR3 reads CSARSGQGLDTQYF. CDR3 DNA sequence: TGCAGTGCTAGGTCGGGACAGGGGCTAGATACGCAGTATTTT.

This chain links TRBV10-3 with TRBJ2-1; no definite D call. This CDR3 has 14 residues. Germline lookup yields CDR1 ENHRY and CDR2 SYGVKD. Trimming left V 6 bases short and J 6 bases short, with 15 bases between. CDR3 loop: CAIRNYSPLNEQFF. The DNA for the CDR3 is TGTGCCATCAGGAATTATTCACCACTCAATGAGCAGTTCTTC.

This clonotype was detected ten times or more. The rearrangement uses TRBV28 and TRBJ2-3, with unresolved D. V was clipped by 7 bases and J by 1 base, with 3 bases between them. The germline CDR1 and CDR2 sequences are MDHEN and SYDVKM. CDR3 length: 11 residues. The CDR3 region has the DNA TGTGCCAGCATTGGCACAGATACGCAGTATTTT. Protein: CASIGTDTQYF. The full variable domain, completed using reference TRBV28 and TRBJ2-3, is DVKVTQSSRYLVKRTGEKVFLECVQDMDHENMFWYRQDPGLGLRLIYFSYDVKMKEKGDIPEGYSVSREKKERFSLILESASTNQTSMYLCASIGTDTQYFGPGTRLTVL.

The chain couples TRBV24-1 to TRBJ2-1; 12 bases fit TRBD2. The CDR3 is 17 residues long. V gave up 4 bases and J gave up 3 bases; unmatched junction bases: 6. Germline V lookup: CDR1 KGHDR, CDR2 SFDVKD. This CDR3 is CATSDSGLAGFYNEQFF. The CDR3 region has the DNA TGTGCCACCAGTGACTCCGGACTAGCGGGGTTCTACAATGAGCAGTTCTTC.

This clonotype was counted between two and nine times. The chain combines TRBV20-1 with TRBJ2-7; 11 positions agree with TRBD1. Looked up from germline, CDR1 is DFQATT and CDR2 is SNEGSKA (reference sequence). The CDR3 extends over 20 amino acids. V shed 4 bases and J 3 bases; nucleotides not matched to a gene: 23. The DNA for the CDR3 is TGCAGTGCTAAGCCAGACCTCATTTGGACAGGGGGCTTTACTTTCTACGAGCAGTACTTC. Residues: CSAKPDLIWTGGFTFYEQYF.

In this sample, this clonotype turned up a few times. One end of the junction does not line up with germline, which may come from a read error. CDR3 in amino acids: CASSGPRKNF. Here the CDR3 DNA reads TGTGCCAGTTCTGGGCCTCGAAAAAATTTT. The gene calls are TRBV19 and TRBJ1-5; D is unclear. The CDR3 has 10 amino acids. Germline assignment: CDR1 LNHDA and CDR2 SQIVND (reference sequence).